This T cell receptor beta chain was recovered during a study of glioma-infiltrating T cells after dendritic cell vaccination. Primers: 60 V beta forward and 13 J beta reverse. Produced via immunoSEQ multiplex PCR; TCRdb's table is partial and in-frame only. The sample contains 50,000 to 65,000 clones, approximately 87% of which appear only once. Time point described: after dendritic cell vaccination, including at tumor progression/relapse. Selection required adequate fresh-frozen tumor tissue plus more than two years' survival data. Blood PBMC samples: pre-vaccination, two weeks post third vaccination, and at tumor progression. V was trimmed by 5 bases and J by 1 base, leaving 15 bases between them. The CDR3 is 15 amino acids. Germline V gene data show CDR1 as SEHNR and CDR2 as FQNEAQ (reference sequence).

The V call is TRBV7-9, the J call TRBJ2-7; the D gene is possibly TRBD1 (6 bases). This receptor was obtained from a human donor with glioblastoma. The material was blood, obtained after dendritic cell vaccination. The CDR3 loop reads CASSNRAGASYEQYF. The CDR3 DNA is TGTGCCAGCAGCAATCGGGCAGGGGCTTCCTACGAGCAGTACTTC.